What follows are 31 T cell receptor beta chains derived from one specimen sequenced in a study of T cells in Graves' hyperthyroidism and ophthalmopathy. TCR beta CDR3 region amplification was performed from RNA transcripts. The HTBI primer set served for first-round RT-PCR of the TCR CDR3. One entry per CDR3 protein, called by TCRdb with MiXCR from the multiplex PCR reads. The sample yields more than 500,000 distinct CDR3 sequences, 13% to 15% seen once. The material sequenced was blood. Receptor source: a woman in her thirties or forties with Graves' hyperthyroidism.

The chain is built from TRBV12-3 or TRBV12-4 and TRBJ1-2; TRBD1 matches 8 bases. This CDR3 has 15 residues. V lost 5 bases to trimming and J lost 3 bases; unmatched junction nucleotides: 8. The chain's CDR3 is CASSTGAGGDYGYTF. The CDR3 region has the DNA TGTGCCAGCAGTACCGGGGCAGGGGGCGACTATGGCTACACCTTC.

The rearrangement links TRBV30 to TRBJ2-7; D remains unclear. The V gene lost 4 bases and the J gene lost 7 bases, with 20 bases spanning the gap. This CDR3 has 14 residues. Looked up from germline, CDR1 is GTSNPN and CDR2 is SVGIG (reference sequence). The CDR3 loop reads CAWKFEFALGEQYF. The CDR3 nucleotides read TGTGCCTGGAAGTTTGAGTTTGCTCTGGGAGAGCAGTACTTC.

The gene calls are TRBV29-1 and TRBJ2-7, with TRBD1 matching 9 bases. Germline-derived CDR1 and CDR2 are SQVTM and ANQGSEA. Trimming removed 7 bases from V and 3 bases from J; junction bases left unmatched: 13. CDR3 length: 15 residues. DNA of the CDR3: TGCAGCGCGACGACCGGGACAGGGTTGATCTACGAGCAGTACTTC. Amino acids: CSATTGTGLIYEQYF.

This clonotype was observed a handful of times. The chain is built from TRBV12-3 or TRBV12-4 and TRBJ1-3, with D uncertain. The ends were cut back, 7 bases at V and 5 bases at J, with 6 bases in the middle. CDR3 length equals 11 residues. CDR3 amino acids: CASTWRNTIYF. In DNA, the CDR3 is TGTGCCAGCACTTGGCGAAACACCATATATTTT.

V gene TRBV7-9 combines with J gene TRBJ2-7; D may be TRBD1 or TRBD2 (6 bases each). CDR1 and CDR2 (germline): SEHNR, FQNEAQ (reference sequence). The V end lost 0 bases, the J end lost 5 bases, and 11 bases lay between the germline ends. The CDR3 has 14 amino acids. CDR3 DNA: TGTGCCAGCAGCTTAGCGGGGGGCCTAGACGAGCAGTACTTC. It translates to CASSLAGGLDEQYF.

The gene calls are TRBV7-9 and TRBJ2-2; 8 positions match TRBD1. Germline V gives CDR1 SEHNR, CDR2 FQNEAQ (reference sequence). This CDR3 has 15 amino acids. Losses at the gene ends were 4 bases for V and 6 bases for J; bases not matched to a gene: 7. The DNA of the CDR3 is TGTGCCAGCAGCTCACCGACAGGGGCGGCCGGGGAGCTGTTTTTT. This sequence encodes CASSSPTGAAGELFF.

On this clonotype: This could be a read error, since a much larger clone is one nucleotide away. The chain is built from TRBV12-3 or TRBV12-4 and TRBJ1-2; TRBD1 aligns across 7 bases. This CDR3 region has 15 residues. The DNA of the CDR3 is TGTGCCAGCAGGCGGGACAGAGTGTTGTCTTATGGCAACACCTTC. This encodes CASRRDRVLSYGNTF.

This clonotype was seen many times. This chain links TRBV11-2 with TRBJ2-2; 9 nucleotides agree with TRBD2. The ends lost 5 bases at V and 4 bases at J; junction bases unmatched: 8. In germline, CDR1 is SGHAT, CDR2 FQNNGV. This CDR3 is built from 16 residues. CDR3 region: CASSVRLADLTGELFF. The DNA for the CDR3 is TGTGCCAGCAGCGTCCGACTAGCGGATCTCACCGGGGAGCTGTTTTTT.

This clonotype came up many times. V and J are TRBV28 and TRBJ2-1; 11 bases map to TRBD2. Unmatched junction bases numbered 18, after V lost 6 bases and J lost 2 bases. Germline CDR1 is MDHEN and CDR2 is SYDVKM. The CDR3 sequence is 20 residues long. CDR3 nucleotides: TGTGCCAGCAGCCGCTTGGCCCTAGCGGGAGGCCGGAGCCCCTACAATGAGCAGTTCTTC. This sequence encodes CASSRLALAGGRSPYNEQFF.

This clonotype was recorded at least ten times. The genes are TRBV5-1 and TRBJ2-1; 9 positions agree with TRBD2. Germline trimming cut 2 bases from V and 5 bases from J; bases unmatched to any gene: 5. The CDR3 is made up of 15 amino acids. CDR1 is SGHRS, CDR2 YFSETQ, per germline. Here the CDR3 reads CASSFAGGGNNEQFF. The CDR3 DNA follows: TGCGCCAGCAGCTTCGCGGGGGGGGGAAACAATGAGCAGTTCTTC.

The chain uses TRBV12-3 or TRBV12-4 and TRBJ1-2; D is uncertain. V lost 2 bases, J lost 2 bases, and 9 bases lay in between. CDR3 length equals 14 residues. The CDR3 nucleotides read TGTGCCAGCAGTTTATCATACACCAACTATGGCTACACCTTC. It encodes CASSLSYTNYGYTF.

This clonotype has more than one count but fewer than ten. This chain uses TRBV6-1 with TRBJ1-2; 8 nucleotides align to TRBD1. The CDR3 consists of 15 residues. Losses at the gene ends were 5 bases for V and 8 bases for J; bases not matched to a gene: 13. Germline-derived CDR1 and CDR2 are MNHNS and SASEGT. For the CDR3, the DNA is TGTGCCAGCAGTTTACGACCTACAGGGGGTCGAGGCTACACCTTC. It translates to CASSLRPTGGRGYTF.

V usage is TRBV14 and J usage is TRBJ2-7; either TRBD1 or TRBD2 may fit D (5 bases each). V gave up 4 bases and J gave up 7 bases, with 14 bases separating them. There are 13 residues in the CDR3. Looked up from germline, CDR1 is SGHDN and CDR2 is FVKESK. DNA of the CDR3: TGTGCCAGCAGCCCCATTCCGGGACCTGAGCAGTACTTC. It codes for CASSPIPGPEQYF. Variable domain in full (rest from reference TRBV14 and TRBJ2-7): EAGVTQFPSHSVIEKGQTVTLRCDPISGHDNLYWYRRVMGKEIKFLLHFVKESKQDESGMPNNRFLAERTGGTYSTLKVQPAELEDSGVYFCASSPIPGPEQYFGPGTRLTVT.

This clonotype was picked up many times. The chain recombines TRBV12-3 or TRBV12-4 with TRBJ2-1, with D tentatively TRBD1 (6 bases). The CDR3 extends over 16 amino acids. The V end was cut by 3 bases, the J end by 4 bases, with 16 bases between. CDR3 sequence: CASSFIAYGQYNEQFF. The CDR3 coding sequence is TGTGCCAGCAGTTTTATTGCCTATGGACAGTACAATGAGCAGTTCTTC.

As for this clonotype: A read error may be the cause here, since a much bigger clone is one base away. The CDR3 spells CASSETGADGCTF. In nucleotides, the CDR3 is TGTGCCAGCAGTGAGACAGGGGCGGATGGCTGCACCTTC. V usage is TRBV6-1 and J usage is TRBJ1-2; 8 nucleotides agree with TRBD1. The length of the CDR3 is 13 residues. CDR1 and CDR2 (germline): MNHNS, SASEGT.

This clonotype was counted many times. The CDR3 coding sequence is TGCGCCAGCAGTGCCCAGGCCTCGAACACTGAAGCTTTCTTT. Amino acids: CASSAQASNTEAFF. This chain uses TRBV5-1 with TRBJ1-1, with no clear D. The CDR3 runs to 14 residues. Germline lookup yields CDR1 SGHRS and CDR2 YFSETQ. The V end lost 5 bases, the J end lost 1 base, and 12 bases lay between the germline ends.

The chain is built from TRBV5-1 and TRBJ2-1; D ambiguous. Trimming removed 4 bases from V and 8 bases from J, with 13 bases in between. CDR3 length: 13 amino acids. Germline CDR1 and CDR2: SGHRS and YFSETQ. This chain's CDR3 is CASSLEVKDEQFF. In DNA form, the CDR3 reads TGCGCCAGCAGCCTAGAGGTTAAGGATGAGCAGTTCTTC.

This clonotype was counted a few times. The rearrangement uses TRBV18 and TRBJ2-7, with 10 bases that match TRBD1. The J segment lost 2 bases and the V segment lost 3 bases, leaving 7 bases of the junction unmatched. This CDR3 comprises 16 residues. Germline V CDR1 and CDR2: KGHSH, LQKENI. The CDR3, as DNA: TGTGCCAGCTCACCGGTGGGACAGGGGATGGCCTACGAGCAGTACTTC. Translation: CASSPVGQGMAYEQYF.

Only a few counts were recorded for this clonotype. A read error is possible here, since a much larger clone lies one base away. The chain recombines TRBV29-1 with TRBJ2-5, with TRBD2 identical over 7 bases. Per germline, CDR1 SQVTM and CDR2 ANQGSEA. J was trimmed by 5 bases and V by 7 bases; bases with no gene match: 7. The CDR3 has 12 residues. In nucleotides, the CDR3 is TGCAGCGCTGGTGTCGGGAGGGAGACCCAGTACTTC. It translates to CSAGVGRETQYF.

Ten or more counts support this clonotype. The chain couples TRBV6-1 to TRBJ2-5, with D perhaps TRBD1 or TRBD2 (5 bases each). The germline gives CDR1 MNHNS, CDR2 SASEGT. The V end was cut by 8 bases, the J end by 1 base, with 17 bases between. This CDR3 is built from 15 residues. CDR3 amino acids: CASSSSRGPQETQYF. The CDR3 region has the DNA TGTGCCAGCTCATCATCCCGGGGCCCCCAAGAGACCCAGTACTTC.

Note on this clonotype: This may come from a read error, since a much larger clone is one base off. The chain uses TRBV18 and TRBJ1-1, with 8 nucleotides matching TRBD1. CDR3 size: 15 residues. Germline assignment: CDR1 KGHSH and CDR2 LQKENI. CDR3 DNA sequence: TGTGCCAGCTCACCAGGACAGGGACGGGTTGGTGAAACTTTCTTT. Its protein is CASSPGQGRVGETFF.

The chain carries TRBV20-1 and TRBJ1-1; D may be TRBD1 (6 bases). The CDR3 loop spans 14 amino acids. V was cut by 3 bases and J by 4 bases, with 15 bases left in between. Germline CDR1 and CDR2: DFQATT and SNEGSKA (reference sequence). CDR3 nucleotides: TGCAGTGCTAGCCCCAGGGGACGTAGCACTGAAGCTTTCTTT. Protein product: CSASPRGRSTEAFF.

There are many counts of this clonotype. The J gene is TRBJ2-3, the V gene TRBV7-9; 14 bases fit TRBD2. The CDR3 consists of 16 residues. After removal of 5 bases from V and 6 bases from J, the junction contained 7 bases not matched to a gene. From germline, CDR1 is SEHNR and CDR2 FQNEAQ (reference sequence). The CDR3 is CASSEGLAGATDTQYF. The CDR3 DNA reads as TGTGCCAGCAGCGAGGGACTAGCGGGAGCTACGGATACGCAGTATTTT.

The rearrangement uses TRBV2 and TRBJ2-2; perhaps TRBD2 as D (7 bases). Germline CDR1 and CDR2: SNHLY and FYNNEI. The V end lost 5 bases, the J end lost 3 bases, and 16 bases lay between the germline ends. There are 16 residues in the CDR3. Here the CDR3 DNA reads TGTGCCAGCAGTCTATGGGGGGGCATAGACACCGGGGAGCTGTTTTTT. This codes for CASSLWGGIDTGELFF. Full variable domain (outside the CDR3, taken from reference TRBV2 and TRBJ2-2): EPEVTQTPSHQVTQMGQEVILRCVPISNHLYFYWYRQILGQKVEFLVSFYNNEISEKSEIFDDQFSVERPDGSNFTLKIRSTKLEDSAMYFCASSLWGGIDTGELFFGEGSRLTVL.

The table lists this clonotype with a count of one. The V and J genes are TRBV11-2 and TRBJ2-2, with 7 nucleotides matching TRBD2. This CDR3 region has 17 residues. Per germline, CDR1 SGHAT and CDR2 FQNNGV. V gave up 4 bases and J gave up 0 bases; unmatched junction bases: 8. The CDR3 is CASSYGLSGANTGELFF. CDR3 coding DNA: TGTGCCAGCAGCTATGGGCTAAGCGGGGCGAACACCGGGGAGCTGTTTTTT.

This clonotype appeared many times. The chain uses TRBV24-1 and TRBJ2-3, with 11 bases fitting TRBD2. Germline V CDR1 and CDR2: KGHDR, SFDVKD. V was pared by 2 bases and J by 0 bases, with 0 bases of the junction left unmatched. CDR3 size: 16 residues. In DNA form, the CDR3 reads TGTGCCACCAGTGATTGGACTAGCGGGAGCACAGATACGCAGTATTTT. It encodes CATSDWTSGSTDTQYF.

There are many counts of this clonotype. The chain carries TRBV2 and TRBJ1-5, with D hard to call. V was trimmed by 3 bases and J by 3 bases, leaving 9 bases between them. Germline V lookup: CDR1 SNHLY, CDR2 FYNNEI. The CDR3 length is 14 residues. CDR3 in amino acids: CASSESGFNQPQHF. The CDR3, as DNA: TGTGCCAGCAGTGAGTCCGGGTTCAATCAGCCCCAGCATTTT.

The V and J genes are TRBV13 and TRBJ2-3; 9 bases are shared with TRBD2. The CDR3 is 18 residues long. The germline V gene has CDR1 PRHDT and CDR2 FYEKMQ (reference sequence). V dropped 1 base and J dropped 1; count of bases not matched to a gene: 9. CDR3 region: CASSLARLLAGRTDTQYF. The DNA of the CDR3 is TGTGCCAGCAGCTTAGCCCGTCTACTAGCGGGTCGCACAGATACGCAGTATTTT.

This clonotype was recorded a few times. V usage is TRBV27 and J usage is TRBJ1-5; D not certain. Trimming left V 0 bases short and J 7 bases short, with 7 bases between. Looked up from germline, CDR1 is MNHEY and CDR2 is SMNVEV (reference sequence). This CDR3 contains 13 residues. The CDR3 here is CASSLSGKQPQHF. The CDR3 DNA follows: TGTGCCAGCAGTTTATCCGGGAAACAGCCCCAGCATTTT.

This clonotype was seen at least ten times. CDR3 protein: CASSEDLKGSVYGYTF. CDR3 bases: TGTGCCAGCAGTGAGGACCTCAAGGGATCTGTCTATGGCTACACCTTC. The chain uses TRBV2 and TRBJ1-2; D not resolved. The germline V gene encodes CDR1 SNHLY and CDR2 FYNNEI. The CDR3 is made up of 16 amino acids. The germline V and J ends were trimmed by 3 bases and 4 bases, with 18 bases remaining between them. Combining the CDR3 with reference TRBV2 and TRBJ1-2 gives the whole variable domain EPEVTQTPSHQVTQMGQEVILRCVPISNHLYFYWYRQILGQKVEFLVSFYNNEISEKSEIFDDQFSVERPDGSNFTLKIRSTKLEDSAMYFCASSEDLKGSVYGYTFGSGTRLTVV.

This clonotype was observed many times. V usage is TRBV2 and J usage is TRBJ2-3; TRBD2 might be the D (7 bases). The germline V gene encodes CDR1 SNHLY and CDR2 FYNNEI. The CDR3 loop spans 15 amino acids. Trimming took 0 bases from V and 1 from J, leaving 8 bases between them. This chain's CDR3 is CASSEAGGRTDTQYF. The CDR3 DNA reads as TGTGCCAGCAGTGAAGCGGGGGGGCGCACAGATACGCAGTATTTT.